This T cell receptor beta chain was captured in a study of cytomegalovirus exposure and HLA in healthy donors. General study points: DRB1 showed the most TCR associations and HLA-C the fewest in a later analysis, as rates varied by HLA locus. Most TCR sequences showed up rarely, but some public TCRs showed up in many donors. The study designated around 150 TCR beta chains cytomegalovirus-associated.

Germline-derived CDR1 and CDR2 are SGDLS and YYNGEE. V was trimmed by 3 bases and J by 5 bases, leaving 16 bases between them. CDR3 length: 15 amino acids. To note about this clone: Its antigen is still unknown.

The PCR employed 60 Vbeta primers together with 13 Jbeta primers. Only in-frame clones appear in the TCRdb table, and some are missing; sequencing was by immunoSEQ multiplex PCR. The table lists under 200,000 clones, roughly 87% of them singletons, with about 1.6% in the top ten. The sample consisted of PBMCs. The rearrangement joins TRBV9 to TRBJ2-3, with D possibly being TRBD1 (6 bases). The receptor comes from a girl between 5 and 17 years old in good health and CMV-seropositive. The CDR3 loop reads CASSGTAFTRDTQYF. The CDR3 bases are TGTGCCAGCAGCGGGACAGCCTTCACACGAGATACGCAGTATTTT.